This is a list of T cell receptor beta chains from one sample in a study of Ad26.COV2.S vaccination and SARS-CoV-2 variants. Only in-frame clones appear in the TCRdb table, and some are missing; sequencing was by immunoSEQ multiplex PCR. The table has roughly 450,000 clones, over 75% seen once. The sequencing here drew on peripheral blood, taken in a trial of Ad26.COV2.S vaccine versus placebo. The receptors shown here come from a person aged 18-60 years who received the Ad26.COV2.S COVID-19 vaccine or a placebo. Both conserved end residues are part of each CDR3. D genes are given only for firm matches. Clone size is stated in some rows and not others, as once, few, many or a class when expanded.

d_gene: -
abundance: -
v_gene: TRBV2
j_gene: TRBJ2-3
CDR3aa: CASSGAGAGFSTDTQYF
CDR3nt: TGTGCCAGCAGTGGCGCCGGAGCGGGCTTTAGCACAGATACGCAGTATTTT

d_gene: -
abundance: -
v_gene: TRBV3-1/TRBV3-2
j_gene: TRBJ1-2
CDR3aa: CASSQPGRGYTF
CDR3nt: TGTGCCAGCAGCCAGCCGGGTCGCGGCTACACCTTC

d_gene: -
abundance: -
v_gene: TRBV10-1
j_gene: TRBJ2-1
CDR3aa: CASSESSYNEQFF
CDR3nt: TGCGCCAGCAGTGAGTCATCCTACAATGAGCAGTTCTTC

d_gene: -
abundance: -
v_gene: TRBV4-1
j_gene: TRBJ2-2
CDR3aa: CASSQEPGELFF
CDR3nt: TGCGCCAGCAGCCAAGAGCCCGGGGAGCTGTTTTTT

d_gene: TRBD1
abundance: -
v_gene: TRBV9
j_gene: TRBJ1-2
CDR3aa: CASSVQGAANYGYTF
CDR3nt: TGTGCCAGCAGCGTACAGGGGGCTGCTAACTATGGCTACACCTTC

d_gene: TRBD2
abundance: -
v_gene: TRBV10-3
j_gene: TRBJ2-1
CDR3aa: CAIEAGDYNEQFF
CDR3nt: TGTGCCATCGAAGCGGGGGACTACAATGAGCAGTTCTTC

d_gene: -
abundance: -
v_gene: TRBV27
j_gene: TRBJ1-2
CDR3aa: CASSYSQGVIYGYTF
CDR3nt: TGTGCCAGCAGTTACTCCCAGGGTGTCATTTATGGCTACACCTTC

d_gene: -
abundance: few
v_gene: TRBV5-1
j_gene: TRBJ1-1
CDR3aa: CASSLAQGIGTEAFF
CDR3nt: TGCGCCAGCAGCTTGGCCCAGGGCATTGGGACTGAAGCTTTCTTT

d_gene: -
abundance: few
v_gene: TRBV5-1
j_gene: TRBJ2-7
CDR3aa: CASSLDGYEQYF
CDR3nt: TGCGCCAGCAGCTTGGACGGCTACGAGCAGTACTTC

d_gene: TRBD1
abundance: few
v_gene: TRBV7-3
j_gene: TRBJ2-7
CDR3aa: CASSLTGVNSYEQYF
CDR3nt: TGTGCCAGCAGCCTGACAGGGGTAAACTCCTACGAGCAGTACTTC

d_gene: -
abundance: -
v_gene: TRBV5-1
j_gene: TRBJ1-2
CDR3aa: CASSQGDYGYTF
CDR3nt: TGCGCCAGCAGCCAAGGGGACTATGGCTACACCTTC

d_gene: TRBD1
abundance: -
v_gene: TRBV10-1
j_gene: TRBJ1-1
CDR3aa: CASSGGTASNTEAFF
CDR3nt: TGCGCCAGCAGTGGGGGGACAGCCTCCAACACTGAAGCTTTCTTT

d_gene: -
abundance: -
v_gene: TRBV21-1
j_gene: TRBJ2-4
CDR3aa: CASSKAREPNIQYF
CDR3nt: TGTGCCAGCAGCAAAGCCAGGGAGCCAAACATTCAGTACTTC

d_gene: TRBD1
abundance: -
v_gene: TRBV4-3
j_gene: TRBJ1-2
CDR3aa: CASSQDLVTGRYGYTF
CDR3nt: TGCGCCAGCAGCCAAGATTTGGTGACAGGGAGGTATGGCTACACCTTC

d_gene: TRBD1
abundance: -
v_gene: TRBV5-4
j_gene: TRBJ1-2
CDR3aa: CASSSQGANYGYTF
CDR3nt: TGTGCCAGCAGCTCACAGGGGGCTAACTATGGCTACACCTTC

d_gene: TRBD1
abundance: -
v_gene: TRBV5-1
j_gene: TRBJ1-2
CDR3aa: CASSRGTGTNYGYTF
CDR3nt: TGCGCCAGCAGCCGAGGGACAGGGACTAACTATGGCTACACCTTC

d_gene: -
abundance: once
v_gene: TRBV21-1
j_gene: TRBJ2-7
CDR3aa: CASTRPSSYEQYF
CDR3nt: TGTGCCAGCACCCGACCGAGCTCCTACGAGCAGTACTTC

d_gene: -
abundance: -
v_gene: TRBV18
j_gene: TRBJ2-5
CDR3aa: CASSPLEVVETQYF
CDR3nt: TGTGCCAGCTCACCCCTTGAGGTTGTGGAGACCCAGTACTTC

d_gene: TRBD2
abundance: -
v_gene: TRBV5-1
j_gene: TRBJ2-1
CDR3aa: CASSPPAGGSSYNEQFF
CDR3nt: TGCGCCAGCAGCCCCCCGGCGGGCGGGAGCTCCTACAATGAGCAGTTCTTC

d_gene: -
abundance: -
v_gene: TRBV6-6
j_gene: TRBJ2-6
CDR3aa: CASSLIPSGTWGSGANVLTF
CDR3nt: TGTGCCAGCAGCTTGATACCCTCCGGGACTTGGGGCTCTGGGGCCAACGTCCTGACTTTC

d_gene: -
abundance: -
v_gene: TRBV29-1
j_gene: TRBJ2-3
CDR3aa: CSVEDRGGQSPDTQYF
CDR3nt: TGCAGCGTTGAAGATCGGGGAGGACAATCTCCAGATACGCAGTATTTT

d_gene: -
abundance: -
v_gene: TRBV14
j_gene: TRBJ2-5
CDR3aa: CASSQKETQYF
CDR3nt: TGTGCCAGCAGCCAGAAAGAGACCCAGTACTTC

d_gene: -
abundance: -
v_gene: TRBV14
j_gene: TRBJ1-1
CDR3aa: CASSQSGSPEAFF
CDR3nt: TGTGCCAGCAGCCAATCAGGGTCCCCTGAAGCTTTCTTT

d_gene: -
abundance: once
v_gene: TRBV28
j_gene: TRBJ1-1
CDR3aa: CASSLLGGTPDRIAFF
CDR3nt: TGTGCCAGCAGCTTACTTGGGGGGACACCGGACCGTATCGCTTTCTTT

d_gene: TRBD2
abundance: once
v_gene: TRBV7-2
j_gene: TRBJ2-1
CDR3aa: CASSLGASGRVEQFF
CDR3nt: TGTGCCAGCAGCTTAGGTGCTAGCGGGAGGGTTGAGCAGTTCTTC

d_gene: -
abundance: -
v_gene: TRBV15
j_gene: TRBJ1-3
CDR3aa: CATSRDQLAGPGNTIYF
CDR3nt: TGTGCCACCAGCAGAGATCAACTGGCAGGGCCAGGAAACACCATATATTTT

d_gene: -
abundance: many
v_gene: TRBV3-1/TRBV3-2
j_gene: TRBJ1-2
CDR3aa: CASSQDMAGLRGYTF
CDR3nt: TGTGCCAGCAGCCAAGACATGGCAGGGCTTCGTGGCTACACCTTC

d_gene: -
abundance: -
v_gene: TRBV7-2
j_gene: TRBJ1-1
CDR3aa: CASSVQGGDTEAFF
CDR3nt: TGTGCCAGCAGCGTACAGGGTGGTGACACTGAAGCTTTCTTT